The T cell receptor beta chain under discussion was sequenced for a study of molecular identifiers for immune sequencing clone quantification. TCRdb re-derived calls from the PCR reads in MiXCR, one entry per CDR3 protein. Of approximately 680,000 distinct CDR3 sequences listed, around 25% are singletons. General study points: Highly expanded clone sizes could be underestimated by identical TCR molecules that share a barcode. Reportedly, one cell's Jurkat TCR RNA was detected within 1,200,000 naive CD8 cells.

The authors sorted naive CD8 T cells as CD8+CD4-CCR7+CD45RA+. This clonotype was seen many times. Its antigen is as yet unknown. Specimen: naive CD8+ T cells from blood, with Jurkat cell RNA spiked in. Subset described: FACS-sorted CD8+CD4-CCR7+CD45RA+ naive T cells. The sequence was collected from a human donor in good health. Some libraries in this study had Jurkat cell RNA spiked in.

The CDR3 bases are TGCAGTGCTAGAGAAAACAGTTACTATGGCTACACCTTC. Translated: CSARENSYYGYTF. The chain recombines TRBV20-1 with TRBJ1-2; D call uncertain. Germline assignment: CDR1 DFQATT and CDR2 SNEGSKA (reference sequence). CDR3 length equals 13 residues. V lost 0 bases and J lost 3, with 8 bases in between.